Listed here is a single T cell receptor beta chain. This sample was included in a study of control samples from healthy donors and cancer patients. Germline CDR1 SGHNT, CDR2 YENEEA. This CDR3 is built from 17 residues. The germline V and J ends were trimmed by 5 bases and 2 bases, with 18 bases remaining between them. The protocol was immunoSEQ multiplex PCR, while the TCRdb copy is restricted to in-frame clones and leaves out a portion. The profile shows 100,000 or so clones, 80% to 90% of them singletons. Sequenced material: blood. This sequence joins TRBV11-3 and TRBJ2-2; perhaps TRBD2 as D (6 bases). The TCR sequence derives from a woman in her forties or fifties in good health. The CDR3 here is CASSPRGGGLNTGELFF. DNA of the CDR3: TGTGCCAGCAGCCCACGGGGTGGGGGACTCAACACCGGGGAGCTGTTTTTT.